This T cell receptor beta chain was documented in a study of cytotoxic CD8 clonotypes in ibrutinib-treated CLL (dated by TCRdb to about 2021). Notes on the research overall: The cohort had eleven to twelve relapsed/refractory and 15 treatment-naive patients; some 17 were IGHV unmutated. Cryopreserved peripheral blood mononuclear cells were obtained prior to treatment, at the time of response, and at either disease progression or sustained remission. The response samples were drawn at a median of approximately 11 months into treatment, with a range of about 6 to 40 months. Of the approximately 86 participants in the trial, roughly 26 had longitudinal samples available. Samples averaged approximately 260,000 productive templates and 80,000 to 100,000 productive rearrangements. All remission and progressive disease samples were collected while patients were still receiving ibrutinib. Responses were partial in some 24 patients and complete in 2; after median around 72 months follow-up, some 15 stayed in remission and 12 progressed.

Comments on this clone: It lacks a known antigen. Within one base of it there is no much larger clone, and no base qualities were kept.

The time point label here, explained by the study, means: eleven to twelve months on ibrutinib. For TCR beta library preparation, roughly 2 micrograms of genomic DNA were isolated from cryopreserved PBMCs. Longitudinal blood samples from CLL patients on ibrutinib monotherapy were analyzed using high-throughput TCR beta sequencing. The patients took part in an open-label, single-center phase 2 trial of ibrutinib monotherapy. A MiSeq instrument was used for deep resolution sequencing, which targeted depths ranging from 1 in 1 million up to 1 in 200,000 T cells, with coverage averaging 10x for each clonotype. TCR beta libraries were generated with the immunoSEQ hsTCRB Kit. The source study handled its data this way. ImmunoSEQ Data Assistant and ImmunoSEQ Analyzer were used for data analysis, and V, D and J genes were assigned according to IMGT definitions. Clonality, which ranges from 0 to 1, was calculated as one minus the normalized Shannon entropy of productive rearrangement frequencies. Only overrepresented clonotypes making up at least 0.05% of the repertoire of each patient were included in the public clonotype analysis. Approximately 13 age-matched healthy donor repertoires from immuneACCESS served as clonality controls. The table was pulled from immuneACCESS by TCRdb, which kept in-frame rearrangements only. Such tables lose some clones; where checked, under half of the loss comes from unresolved V genes, and the rest has no known cause. D and trimming come from the DNA, and the V and J calls and clone size come from that table. This sample is represented by roughly 56,000 clones; around 68% of them were singletons. Jointly, the top ten make up roughly two fifths of the sample.

Results the study describes overall, beyond this receptor: Public clonotypes were rare and either shrank or stayed stable during treatment, and the rise in clonality at ibrutinib response reflected expansion of private clonotypes. Baseline clonality was found to be higher than that of age-matched healthy donors and was strongly correlated with circulating CD8+ T-cell counts. Lymph node repertoires were not examined, and the timing of sampling was not matched between patients in sustained remission and those whose disease progressed. At ibrutinib response clonality went up, during sustained remission it held steady, and at progression it dropped back toward baseline.

Trimming leaves V shorter by 3 bases and J shorter by 4 bases, with the junction holding 0 bases beyond the gene matches. Reading the germline V gene gives CDR1 LGHNA and CDR2 YNFKEQ. Including the terminal cysteine and phenylalanine, the CDR3 comprises 14 residues. The DNA shown is the 42-base CDR3, in frame from base 1. In this chain, TRBV4-2 is recombined with TRBJ2-2; 9 of the junction bases match TRBD1. The TCR was taken from a human donor with chronic lymphocytic leukemia. Sequenced here: PBMCs, sampled after 12 months of ibrutinib treatment. CDR3 region: CASSQGQGTGELFF. The DNA reads as follows: TGTGCCAGCAGCCAGGGACAGGGCACCGGGGAGCTGTTTTTT.